This T cell receptor (beta chain) was observed in a study of blood T cell repertoires in COVID-19. In the original workflow: Using reference gene primer amplification, nucleated cell counts were estimated. The assay was immunoSEQ multiplex PCR, and TCRdb's table has in-frame clones only and misses some. That table furnishes V, J and clone size, whereas the DNA furnished D and trimming. The data hold roughly 300,000 clones, with 65% to 90% observed a single time. This receptor was taken from a human donor in a cohort sampled during active COVID-19. The sequenced material came from peripheral blood.

This CDR3 is CASITGGGNSPLHF. CDR3 nucleotide sequence: TGTGCCAGCATCACAGGGGGGGGAAATTCACCCCTCCACTTT. The gene calls are TRBV6-6 and TRBJ1-6; 8 nucleotides agree with TRBD1. The CDR3 loop spans 14 amino acids. The trim removed 7 bases at V and 7 bases at J, leaving 6 bases unmatched. The germline V gene has CDR1 MNHNY and CDR2 SVGAGI (reference sequence).